The 16 T cell receptor beta chains below come from one sample, sequenced in a study of blood T cell repertoires in COVID-19. Clones were read by immunoSEQ multiplex PCR, and TCRdb kept only the in-frame ones, dropping some. The table has 100,000 to 150,000 clones, about 80% seen once. The specimen sequenced was peripheral blood. The receptors here all came from a human donor in a cohort sampled during active COVID-19.

The chain is built from TRBV27 and TRBJ1-5, with TRBD1 matching over 8 bases. The V gene end was trimmed by 5 bases and the J gene end by 3 bases; junction bases not matched to a gene: 9. CDR1 and CDR2 from the germline V gene are MNHEY and SMNVEV (reference sequence). This CDR3 contains 16 residues. The CDR3 here is CASSLAGGPYNQPQHF. The CDR3 nucleotides read TGTGCCAGCAGTCTAGCAGGGGGCCCATACAATCAGCCCCAGCATTTT.

The chain couples TRBV2 to TRBJ1-6, with D perhaps TRBD1 (5 bases). The CDR3 covers 13 residues. CDR1 and CDR2 from the germline V gene are SNHLY and FYNNEI. V lost 4 bases and J lost 10, with 11 bases in between. The CDR3 DNA is TGTGCCAGCAGTGGTGCCAGGGAATCACCCCTCCACTTT. This codes for CASSGARESPLHF.

This clone was detected a few times. This chain links TRBV27 with TRBJ1-3; D is undetermined. V lost 5 bases, J lost 2 bases, and 10 bases lay in between. Germline-derived CDR1 and CDR2 are MNHEY and SMNVEV (reference sequence). The CDR3 length is 14 residues. The CDR3 loop is CASSNGGTGNTIYF. In nucleotides, the CDR3 is TGTGCCAGCAGTAATGGAGGAACTGGAAACACCATATATTTT.

This chain uses TRBV27 with TRBJ2-1, with a weak D call TRBD1 (6 bases). CDR1 is MNHEY, CDR2 SMNVEV, per germline (reference sequence). The CDR3 is 15 residues long. V lost 5 bases and J lost 4, with 15 bases in between. The DNA for the CDR3 is TGTGCCAGCAGTGCCAGGGGTCCCTTTTACAATGAGCAGTTCTTC. Protein product: CASSARGPFYNEQFF.

Written as DNA, the CDR3 is TGTGCCAGCAGTGATTCGGGGGGTACCGGGGAGCTGTTTTTT. It codes for CASSDSGGTGELFF. The chain couples TRBV2 to TRBJ2-2, with 7 bases identical to TRBD2. V gave up 3 bases and J gave up 5 bases; unmatched junction bases: 3. CDR3 length: 14 residues. In germline, CDR1 is SNHLY, CDR2 FYNNEI.

The V gene is TRBV27, the J gene TRBJ1-1; D is unresolved. Germline loops: CDR1 MNHEY, CDR2 SMNVEV (reference sequence). The V end lost 4 bases, the J end lost 1 base, and 10 bases lay between the germline ends. The CDR3 spans 14 residues. The CDR3 nucleotides read TGTGCCAGCAGTTCGGATACAGAGAACACTGAAGCTTTCTTT. Encoded protein: CASSSDTENTEAFF.

The chain employs TRBV28 and TRBJ2-3; 12 bases match TRBD2. The CDR3 length is 13 residues. V dropped 5 bases and J dropped 13; count of bases not matched to a gene: 7. Germline-derived CDR1 and CDR2 are MDHEN and SYDVKM. The CDR3 spells CASSPGLAGMEYF. As DNA, the CDR3 is TGTGCCAGCAGTCCCGGACTAGCGGGGATGGAGTATTTT.

This chain connects TRBV7-2 to TRBJ2-2; the match to TRBD2 covers 8 bases. The trim removed 1 base at V and 4 bases at J, leaving 5 bases unmatched. This CDR3 has 16 amino acids. Germline CDR1 SGHTA, CDR2 FQGNSA. CDR3 in DNA: TGTGCCAGCAGCTTAGTCGGGGGGGGTTCCACCGGGGAGCTGTTTTTT. The encoded protein is CASSLVGGGSTGELFF.

This rearrangement joins TRBV18 to TRBJ2-3, with a tentative D call TRBD2 (5 bases). The CDR3 extends over 14 amino acids. Trimming stripped 3 bases from V and 7 bases from J, with 14 bases between. The germline V gene has CDR1 KGHSH and CDR2 LQKENI. The CDR3 nucleotides read TGTGCCAGCTCACCTTCCCGGGAAGTAAATACGCAGTATTTT. Translation: CASSPSREVNTQYF.

This clone was seen many times. The chain recombines TRBV5-6 with TRBJ2-1, with 7 bases aligning to TRBD2. Germline V gives CDR1 SGHDT, CDR2 YYEEEE. The V segment lost 4 bases and the J segment 10 bases; nucleotides outside the gene matches: 14. The CDR3 consists of 15 residues. CDR3 bases: TGTGCCAGCAGCGCGAGCCGGTTCGGGGGGAGGGAGCAGTTCTTC. Amino acids: CASSASRFGGREQFF.

The rearrangement uses TRBV2 and TRBJ2-7; tentative D call: TRBD2 (7 bases). Germline values: CDR1 SNHLY, CDR2 FYNNEI. CDR3 length equals 15 residues. Trimming took off 7 bases at V and 1 base at J, with 17 bases between the two ends. CDR3 DNA: TGTGCCAGCACCCCCGGAGGGGGGGGGTCCTACGAGCAGTACTTC. Amino acids: CASTPGGGGSYEQYF. Combining the CDR3 with reference TRBV2 and TRBJ2-7 gives the whole variable domain EPEVTQTPSHQVTQMGQEVILRCVPISNHLYFYWYRQILGQKVEFLVSFYNNEISEKSEIFDDQFSVERPDGSNFTLKIRSTKLEDSAMYFCASTPGGGGSYEQYFGPGTRLTVT.

This clone was seen once. The rearrangement uses TRBV10-3 and TRBJ2-1, with D unclear. CDR1 is ENHRY and CDR2 is SYGVKD in the germline V gene. The V end lost 9 bases, the J end lost 8 bases, and 20 bases lay between the germline ends. The CDR3 runs 14 residues. The CDR3 spells CAISERRLGDEQFF. DNA of the CDR3: TGTGCCATTTCCGAAAGAAGGTTGGGCGATGAGCAGTTCTTC.

The rearrangement links TRBV9 to TRBJ2-7, with D possibly TRBD2 on 6 matching bases. CDR3 size: 15 residues. Germline loops: CDR1 SGDLS, CDR2 YYNGEE. V was shortened by 4 bases and J by 5 bases, with 19 bases between the two germline ends. The chain's CDR3 is CASSPLWVADNEQYF. For the CDR3, the DNA is TGTGCCAGCAGCCCCCTTTGGGTAGCGGACAACGAGCAGTACTTC.

The chain carries TRBV12-3 or TRBV12-4 and TRBJ2-1; 7 nucleotides agree with TRBD1. The CDR3 has 13 residues. The V and J ends lost 6 bases and 5 bases, in that order; junction bases with no gene match: 4. The CDR3 protein is CASSRGQNNEQFF. DNA of the CDR3: TGTGCCAGCAGCCGGGGACAGAACAATGAGCAGTTCTTC.

The J gene is TRBJ1-3, the V gene TRBV3-1 (or the pseudogene TRBV3-2); TRBD1 matches at 7 bases. Germline values: CDR1 LGHDT, CDR2 YNNKEL (reference sequence). The CDR3 sequence is 18 residues long. After removal of 0 bases from V and 0 bases from J, the junction contained 8 bases not matched to a gene. The CDR3 protein is CASSQDIGQVGSGNTIYF. CDR3 nucleotide sequence: TGTGCCAGCAGCCAAGATATCGGACAGGTCGGCTCTGGAAACACCATATATTTT.

V is TRBV25-1 and J is TRBJ1-4, with D possibly TRBD1 on 6 matching bases. The CDR3 has 16 residues. V lost 6 bases and J 7 bases, leaving 21 bases between the germline ends. Germline loops: CDR1 MGHDK, CDR2 SYGVNS. CDR3 sequence (DNA): TGTGCCAGCAGCCGGGGGGCGATTCAAGGGGGTGAAAAACTGTTTTTT. Protein product: CASSRGAIQGGEKLFF. The whole variable domain, filled in from reference TRBV25-1 and TRBJ1-4, reads EADIYQTPRYLVIGTGKKITLECSQTMGHDKMYWYQQDPGMELHLIHYSYGVNSTEKGDLSSESTVSRIRTEHFPLTLESARPSHTSQYLCASSRGAIQGGEKLFFGSGTQLSVL.